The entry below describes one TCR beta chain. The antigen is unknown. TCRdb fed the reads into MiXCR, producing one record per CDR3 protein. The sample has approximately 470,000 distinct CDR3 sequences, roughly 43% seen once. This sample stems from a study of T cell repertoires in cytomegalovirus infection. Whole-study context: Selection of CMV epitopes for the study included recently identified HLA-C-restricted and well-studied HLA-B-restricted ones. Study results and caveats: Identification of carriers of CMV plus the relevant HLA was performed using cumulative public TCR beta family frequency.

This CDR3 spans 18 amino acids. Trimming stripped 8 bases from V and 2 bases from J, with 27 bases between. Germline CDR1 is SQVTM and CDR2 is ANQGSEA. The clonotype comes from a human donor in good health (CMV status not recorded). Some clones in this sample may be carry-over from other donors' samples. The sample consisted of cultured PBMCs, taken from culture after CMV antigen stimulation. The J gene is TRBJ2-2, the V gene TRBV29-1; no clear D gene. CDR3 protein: CSPCRRFPAPQNTGELFF. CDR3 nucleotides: TGCAGCCCGTGTAGGAGATTCCCCGCGCCACAAAACACCGGGGAGCTGTTTTTT.